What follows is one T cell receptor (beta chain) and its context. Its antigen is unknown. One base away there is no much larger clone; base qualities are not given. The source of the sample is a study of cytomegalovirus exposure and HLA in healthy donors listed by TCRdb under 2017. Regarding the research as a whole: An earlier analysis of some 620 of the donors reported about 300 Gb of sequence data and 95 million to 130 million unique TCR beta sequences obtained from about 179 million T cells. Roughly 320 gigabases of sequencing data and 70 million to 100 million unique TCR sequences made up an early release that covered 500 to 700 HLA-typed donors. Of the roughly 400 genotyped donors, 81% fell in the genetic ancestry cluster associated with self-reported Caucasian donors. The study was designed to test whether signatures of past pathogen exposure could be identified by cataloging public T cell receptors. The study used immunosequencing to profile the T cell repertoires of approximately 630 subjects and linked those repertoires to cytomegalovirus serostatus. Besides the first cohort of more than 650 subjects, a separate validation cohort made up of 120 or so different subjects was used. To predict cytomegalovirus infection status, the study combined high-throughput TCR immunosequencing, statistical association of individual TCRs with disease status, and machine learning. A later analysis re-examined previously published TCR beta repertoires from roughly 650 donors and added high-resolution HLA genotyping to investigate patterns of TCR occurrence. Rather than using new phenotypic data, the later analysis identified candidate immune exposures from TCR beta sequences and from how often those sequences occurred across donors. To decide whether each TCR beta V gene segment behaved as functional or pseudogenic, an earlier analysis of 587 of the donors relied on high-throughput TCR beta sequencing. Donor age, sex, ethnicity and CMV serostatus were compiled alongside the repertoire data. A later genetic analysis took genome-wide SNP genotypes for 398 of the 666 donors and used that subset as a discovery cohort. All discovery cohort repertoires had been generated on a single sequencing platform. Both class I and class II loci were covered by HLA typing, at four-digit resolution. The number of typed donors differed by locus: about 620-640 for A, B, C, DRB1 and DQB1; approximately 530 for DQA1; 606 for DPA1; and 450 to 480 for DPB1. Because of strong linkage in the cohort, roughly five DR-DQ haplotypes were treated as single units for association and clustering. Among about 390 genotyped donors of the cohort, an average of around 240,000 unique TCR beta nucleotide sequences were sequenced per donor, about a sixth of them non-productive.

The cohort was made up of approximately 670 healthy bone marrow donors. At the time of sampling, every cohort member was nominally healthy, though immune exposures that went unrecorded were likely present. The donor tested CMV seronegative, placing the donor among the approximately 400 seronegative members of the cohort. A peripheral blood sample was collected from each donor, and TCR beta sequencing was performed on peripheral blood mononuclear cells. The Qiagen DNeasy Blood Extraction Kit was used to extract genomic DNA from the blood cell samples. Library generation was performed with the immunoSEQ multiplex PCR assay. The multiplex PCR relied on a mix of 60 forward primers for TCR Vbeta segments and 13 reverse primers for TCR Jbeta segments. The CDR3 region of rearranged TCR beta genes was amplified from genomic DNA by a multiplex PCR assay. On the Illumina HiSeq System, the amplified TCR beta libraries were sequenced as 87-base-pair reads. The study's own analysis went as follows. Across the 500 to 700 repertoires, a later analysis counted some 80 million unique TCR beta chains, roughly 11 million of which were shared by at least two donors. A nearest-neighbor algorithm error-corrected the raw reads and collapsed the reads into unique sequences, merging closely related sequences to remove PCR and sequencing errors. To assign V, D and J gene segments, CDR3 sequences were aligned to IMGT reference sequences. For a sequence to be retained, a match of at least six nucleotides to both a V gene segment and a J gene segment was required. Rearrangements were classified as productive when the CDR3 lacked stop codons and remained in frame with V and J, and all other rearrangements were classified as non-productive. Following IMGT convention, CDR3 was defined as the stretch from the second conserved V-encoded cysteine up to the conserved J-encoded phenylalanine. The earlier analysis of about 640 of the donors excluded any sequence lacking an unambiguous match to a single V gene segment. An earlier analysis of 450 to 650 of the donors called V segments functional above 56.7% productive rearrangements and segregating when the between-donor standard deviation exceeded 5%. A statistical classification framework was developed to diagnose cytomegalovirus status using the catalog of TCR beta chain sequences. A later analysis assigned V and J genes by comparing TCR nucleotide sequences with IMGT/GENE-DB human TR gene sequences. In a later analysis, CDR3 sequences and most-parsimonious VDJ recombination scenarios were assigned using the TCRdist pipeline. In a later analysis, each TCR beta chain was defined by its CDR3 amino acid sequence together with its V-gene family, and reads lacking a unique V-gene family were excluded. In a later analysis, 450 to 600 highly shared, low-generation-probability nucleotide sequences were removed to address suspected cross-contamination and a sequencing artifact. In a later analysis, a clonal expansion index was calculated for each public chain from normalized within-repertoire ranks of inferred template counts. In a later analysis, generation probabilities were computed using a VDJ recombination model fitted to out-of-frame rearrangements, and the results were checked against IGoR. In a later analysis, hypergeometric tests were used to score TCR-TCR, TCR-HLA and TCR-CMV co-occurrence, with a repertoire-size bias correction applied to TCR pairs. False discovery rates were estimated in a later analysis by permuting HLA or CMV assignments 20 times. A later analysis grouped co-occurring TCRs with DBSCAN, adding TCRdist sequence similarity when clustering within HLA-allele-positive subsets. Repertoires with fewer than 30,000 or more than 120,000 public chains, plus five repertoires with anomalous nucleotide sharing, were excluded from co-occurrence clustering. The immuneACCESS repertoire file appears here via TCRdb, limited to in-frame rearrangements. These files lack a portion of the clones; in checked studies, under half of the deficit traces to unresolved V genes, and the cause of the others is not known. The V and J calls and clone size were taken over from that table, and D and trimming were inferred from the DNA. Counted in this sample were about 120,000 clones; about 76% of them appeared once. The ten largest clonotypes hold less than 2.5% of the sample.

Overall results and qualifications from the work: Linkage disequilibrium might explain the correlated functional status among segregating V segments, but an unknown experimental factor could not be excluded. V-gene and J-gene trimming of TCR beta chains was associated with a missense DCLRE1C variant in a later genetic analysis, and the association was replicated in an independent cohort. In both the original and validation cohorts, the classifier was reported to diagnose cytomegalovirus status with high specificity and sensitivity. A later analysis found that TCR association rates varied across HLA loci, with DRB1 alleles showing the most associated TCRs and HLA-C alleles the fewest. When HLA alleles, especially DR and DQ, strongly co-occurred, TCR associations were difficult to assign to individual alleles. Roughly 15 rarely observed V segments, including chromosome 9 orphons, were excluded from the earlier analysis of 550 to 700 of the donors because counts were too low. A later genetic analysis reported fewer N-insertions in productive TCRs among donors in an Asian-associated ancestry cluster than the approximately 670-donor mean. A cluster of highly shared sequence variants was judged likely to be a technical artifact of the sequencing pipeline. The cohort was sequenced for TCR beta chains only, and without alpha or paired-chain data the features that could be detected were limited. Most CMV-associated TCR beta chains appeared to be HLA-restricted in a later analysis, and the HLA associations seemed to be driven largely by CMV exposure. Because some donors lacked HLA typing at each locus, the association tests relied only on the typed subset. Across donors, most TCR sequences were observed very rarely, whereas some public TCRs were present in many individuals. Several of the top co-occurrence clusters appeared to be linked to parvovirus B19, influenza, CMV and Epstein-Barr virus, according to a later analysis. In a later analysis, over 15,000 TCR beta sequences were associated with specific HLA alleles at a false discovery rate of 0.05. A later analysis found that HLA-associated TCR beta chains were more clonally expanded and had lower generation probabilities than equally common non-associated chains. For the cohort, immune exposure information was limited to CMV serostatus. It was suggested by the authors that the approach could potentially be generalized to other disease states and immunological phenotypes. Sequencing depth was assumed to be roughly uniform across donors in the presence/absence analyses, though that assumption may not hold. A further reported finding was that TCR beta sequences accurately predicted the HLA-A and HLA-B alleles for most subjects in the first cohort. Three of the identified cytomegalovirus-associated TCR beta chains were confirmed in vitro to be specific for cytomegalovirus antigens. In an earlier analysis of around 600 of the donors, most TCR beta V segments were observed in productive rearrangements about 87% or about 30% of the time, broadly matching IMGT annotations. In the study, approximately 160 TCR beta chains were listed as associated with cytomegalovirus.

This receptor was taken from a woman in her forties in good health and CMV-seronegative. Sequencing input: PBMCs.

For the CDR3, the sequence is CASSLSINTDTQYF. The DNA sequence is given as TGTGCCAGCAGTTTATCCATCAACACAGATACGCAGTATTTT. The receptor chain draws on TRBV28 and TRBJ2-3; no D gene can be assigned with confidence. From a lookup of the germline V gene, CDR1 and CDR2 are MDHEN and SYDVKM. The V end loses 1 base and the J end loses 2 bases, and a stretch of 7 bases separates them. The CDR3 goes from the cysteine to the phenylalanine over 14 residues. CDR3 DNA is the only sequence kept; it has 42 bases, read in frame from the first base.